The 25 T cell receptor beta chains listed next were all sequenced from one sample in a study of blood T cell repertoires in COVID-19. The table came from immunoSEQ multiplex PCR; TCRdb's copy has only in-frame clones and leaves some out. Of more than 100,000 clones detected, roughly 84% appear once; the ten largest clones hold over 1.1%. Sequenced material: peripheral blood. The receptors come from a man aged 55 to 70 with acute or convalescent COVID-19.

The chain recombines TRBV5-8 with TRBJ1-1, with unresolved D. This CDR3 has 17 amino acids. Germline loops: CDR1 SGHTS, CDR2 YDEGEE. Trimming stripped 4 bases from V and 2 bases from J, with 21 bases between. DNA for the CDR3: TGTGCCAGCAGCAGCAACACAAACTCGGGATTTAACACTGAAGCTTTCTTT. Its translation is CASSSNTNSGFNTEAFF.

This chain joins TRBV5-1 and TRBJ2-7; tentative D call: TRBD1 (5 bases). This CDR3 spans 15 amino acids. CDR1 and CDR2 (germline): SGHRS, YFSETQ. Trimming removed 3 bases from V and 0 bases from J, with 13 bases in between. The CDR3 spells CASSSQGSSSYEQYF. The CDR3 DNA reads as TGCGCCAGCAGCTCGCAGGGTAGCAGCTCCTACGAGCAGTACTTC. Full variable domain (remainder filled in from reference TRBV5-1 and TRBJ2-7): KAGVTQTPRYLIKTRGQQVTLSCSPISGHRSVSWYQQTPGQGLQFLFEYFSETQRNKGNFPGRFSGRQFSNSRSEMNVSTLELGDSALYLCASSSQGSSSYEQYFGPGTRLTVT.

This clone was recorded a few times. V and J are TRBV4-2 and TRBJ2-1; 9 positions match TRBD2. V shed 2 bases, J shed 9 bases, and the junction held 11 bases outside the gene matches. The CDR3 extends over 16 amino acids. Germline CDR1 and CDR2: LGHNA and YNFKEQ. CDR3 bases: TGTGCCAGCAGCCAACTTATGGCGGGGGGGTTGGGTGAGCAGTTCTTC. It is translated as CASSQLMAGGLGEQFF.

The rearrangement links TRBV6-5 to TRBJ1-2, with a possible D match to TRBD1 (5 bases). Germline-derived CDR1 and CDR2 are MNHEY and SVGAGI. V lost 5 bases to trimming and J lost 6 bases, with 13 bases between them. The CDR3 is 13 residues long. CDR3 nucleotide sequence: TGTGCCAGCAGTCACCAGGGAGGAAATGGCTACACCTTC. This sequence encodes CASSHQGGNGYTF.

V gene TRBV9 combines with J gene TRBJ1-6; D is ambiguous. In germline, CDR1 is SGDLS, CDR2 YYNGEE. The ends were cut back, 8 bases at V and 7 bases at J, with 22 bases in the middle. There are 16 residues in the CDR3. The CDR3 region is CARSPGHQAGNSPLHF. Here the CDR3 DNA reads TGTGCCAGGTCCCCGGGCCATCAGGCGGGGAATTCACCCCTCCACTTT.

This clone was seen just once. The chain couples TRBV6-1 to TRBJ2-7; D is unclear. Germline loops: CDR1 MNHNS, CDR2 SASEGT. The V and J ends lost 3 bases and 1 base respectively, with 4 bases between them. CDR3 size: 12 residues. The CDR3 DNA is TGTGCCAGCAGTGACGGTTCCTACGAGCAGTACTTC. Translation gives CASSDGSYEQYF.

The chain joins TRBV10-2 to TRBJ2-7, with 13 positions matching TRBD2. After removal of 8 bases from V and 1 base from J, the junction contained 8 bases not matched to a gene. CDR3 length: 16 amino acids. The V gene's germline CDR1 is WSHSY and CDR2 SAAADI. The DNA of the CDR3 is TGCGCCAGCCGTCGGACTAGCGGGAGTTTGTCCTACGAGCAGTACTTC. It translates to CASRRTSGSLSYEQYF.

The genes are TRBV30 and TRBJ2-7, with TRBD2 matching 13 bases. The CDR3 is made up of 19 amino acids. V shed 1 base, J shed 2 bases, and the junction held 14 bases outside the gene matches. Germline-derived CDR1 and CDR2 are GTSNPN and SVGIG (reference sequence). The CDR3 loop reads CAWSAYDGLAGAPTYEQYF. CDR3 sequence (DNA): TGTGCCTGGAGTGCCTACGACGGACTAGCGGGGGCGCCGACCTACGAGCAGTACTTC.

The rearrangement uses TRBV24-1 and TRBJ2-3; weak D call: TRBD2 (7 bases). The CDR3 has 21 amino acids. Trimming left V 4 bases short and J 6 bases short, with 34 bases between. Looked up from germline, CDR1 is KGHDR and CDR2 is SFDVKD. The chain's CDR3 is CATSDPLGGNGGPGSFDTQYF. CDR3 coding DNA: TGTGCCACCAGTGACCCGCTGGGAGGAAACGGGGGGCCAGGAAGCTTCGATACGCAGTATTTT.

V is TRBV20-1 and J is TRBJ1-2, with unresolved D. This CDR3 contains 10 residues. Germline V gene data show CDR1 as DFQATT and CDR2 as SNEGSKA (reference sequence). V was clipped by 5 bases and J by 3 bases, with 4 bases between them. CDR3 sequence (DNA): TGCAGTGCTCGCGACTATGGCTACACCTTC. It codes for CSARDYGYTF.

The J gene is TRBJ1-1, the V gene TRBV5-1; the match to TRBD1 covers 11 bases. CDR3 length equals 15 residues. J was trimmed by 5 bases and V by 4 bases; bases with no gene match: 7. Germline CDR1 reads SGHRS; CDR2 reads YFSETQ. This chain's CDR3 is CASSAEGQGVTEAFF. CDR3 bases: TGCGCCAGCAGCGCCGAGGGACAGGGGGTGACTGAAGCTTTCTTT.

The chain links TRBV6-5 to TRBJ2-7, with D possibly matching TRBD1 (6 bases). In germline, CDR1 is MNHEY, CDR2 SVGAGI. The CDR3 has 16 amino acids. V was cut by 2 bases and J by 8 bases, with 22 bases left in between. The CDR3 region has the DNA TGTGCCAGCAGTTACGTACAGGGTACCCTATTAAACCAGCAGTACTTC. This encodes CASSYVQGTLLNQQYF.

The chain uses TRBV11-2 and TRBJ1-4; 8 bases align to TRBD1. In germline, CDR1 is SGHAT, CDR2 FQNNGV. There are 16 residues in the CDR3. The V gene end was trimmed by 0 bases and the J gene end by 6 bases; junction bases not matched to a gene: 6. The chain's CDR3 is CASSLDGQGEYEKLFF. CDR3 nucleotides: TGTGCCAGCAGCTTAGATGGACAGGGAGAATATGAAAAACTGTTTTTT.

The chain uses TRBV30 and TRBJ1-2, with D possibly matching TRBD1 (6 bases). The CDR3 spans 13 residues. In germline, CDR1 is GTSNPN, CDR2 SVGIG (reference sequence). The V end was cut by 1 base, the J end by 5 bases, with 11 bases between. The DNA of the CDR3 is TGTGCCTGGAGTGGGGGGGGGCCTTATGGCTACACCTTC. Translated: CAWSGGGPYGYTF. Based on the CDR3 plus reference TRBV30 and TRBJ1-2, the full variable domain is SQTIHQWPATLVQPVGSPLSLECTVEGTSNPNLYWYRQAAGRGLQLLFYSVGIGQISSEVPQNLSASRPQDRQFILSSKKLLLSDSGFYLCAWSGGGPYGYTFGSGTRLTVV.

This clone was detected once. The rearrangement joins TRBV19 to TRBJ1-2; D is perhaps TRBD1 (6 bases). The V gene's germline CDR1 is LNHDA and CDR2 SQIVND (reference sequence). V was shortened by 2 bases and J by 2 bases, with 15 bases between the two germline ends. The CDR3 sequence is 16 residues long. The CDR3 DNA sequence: TGTGCCAGTAGTATACGATATCGGACAGCGAACTATGGCTACACCTTC. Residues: CASSIRYRTANYGYTF.

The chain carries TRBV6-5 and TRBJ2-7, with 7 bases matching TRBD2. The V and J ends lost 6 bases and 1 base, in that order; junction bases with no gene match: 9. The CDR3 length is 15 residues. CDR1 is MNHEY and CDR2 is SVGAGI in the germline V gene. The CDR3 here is CASRRENVPSYEQYF. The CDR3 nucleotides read TGTGCCAGCAGGCGGGAGAACGTACCATCCTACGAGCAGTACTTC.

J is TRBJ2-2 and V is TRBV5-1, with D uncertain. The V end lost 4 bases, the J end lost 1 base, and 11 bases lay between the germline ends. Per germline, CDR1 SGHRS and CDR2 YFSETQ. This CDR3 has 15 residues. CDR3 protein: CASSIQPGNTGELFF. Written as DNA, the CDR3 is TGCGCCAGCAGCATCCAACCGGGGAACACCGGGGAGCTGTTTTTT. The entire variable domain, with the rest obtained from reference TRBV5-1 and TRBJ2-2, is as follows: KAGVTQTPRYLIKTRGQQVTLSCSPISGHRSVSWYQQTPGQGLQFLFEYFSETQRNKGNFPGRFSGRQFSNSRSEMNVSTLELGDSALYLCASSIQPGNTGELFFGEGSRLTVL.

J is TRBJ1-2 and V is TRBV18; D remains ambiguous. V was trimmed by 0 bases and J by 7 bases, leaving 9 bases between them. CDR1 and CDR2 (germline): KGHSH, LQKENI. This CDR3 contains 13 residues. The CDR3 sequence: CASSPPERVGYTF. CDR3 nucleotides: TGTGCCAGCTCACCACCGGAACGGGTTGGCTACACCTTC. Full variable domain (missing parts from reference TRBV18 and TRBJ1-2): NAGVMQNPRHLVRRRGQEARLRCSPMKGHSHVYWYRQLPEEGLKFMVYLQKENIIDESGMPKERFSAEFPKEGPSILRIQQVVRGDSAAYFCASSPPERVGYTFGSGTRLTVV.

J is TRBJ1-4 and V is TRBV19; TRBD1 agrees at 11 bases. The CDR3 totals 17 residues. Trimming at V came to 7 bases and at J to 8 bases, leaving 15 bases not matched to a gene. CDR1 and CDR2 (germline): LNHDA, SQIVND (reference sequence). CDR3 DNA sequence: TGTGCCAGTACTTCACCGGGACAGGGGGTCGGTCGGGAAAAACTGTTTTTT. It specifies CASTSPGQGVGREKLFF. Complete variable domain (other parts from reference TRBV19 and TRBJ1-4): DGGITQSPKYLFRKEGQNVTLSCEQNLNHDAMYWYRQDPGQGLRLIYYSQIVNDFQKGDIAEGYSVSREKKESFPLTVTSAQKNPTAFYLCASTSPGQGVGREKLFFGSGTQLSVL.

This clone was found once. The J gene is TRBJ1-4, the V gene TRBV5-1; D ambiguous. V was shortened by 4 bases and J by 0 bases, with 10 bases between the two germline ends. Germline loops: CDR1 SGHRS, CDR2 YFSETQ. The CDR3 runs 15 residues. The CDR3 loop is CASSPGSSTNEKLFF. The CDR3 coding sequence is TGCGCCAGCAGCCCTGGCTCATCAACTAATGAAAAACTGTTTTTT. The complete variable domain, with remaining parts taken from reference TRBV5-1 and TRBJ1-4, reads KAGVTQTPRYLIKTRGQQVTLSCSPISGHRSVSWYQQTPGQGLQFLFEYFSETQRNKGNFPGRFSGRQFSNSRSEMNVSTLELGDSALYLCASSPGSSTNEKLFFGSGTQLSVL.

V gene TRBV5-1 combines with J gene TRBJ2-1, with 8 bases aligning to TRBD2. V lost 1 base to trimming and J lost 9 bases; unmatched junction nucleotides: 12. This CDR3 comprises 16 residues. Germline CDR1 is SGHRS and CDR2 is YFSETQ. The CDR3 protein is CASSLFAGAGAVEQFF. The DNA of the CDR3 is TGCGCCAGCAGCTTGTTTGCCGGAGCGGGAGCCGTTGAGCAGTTCTTC.

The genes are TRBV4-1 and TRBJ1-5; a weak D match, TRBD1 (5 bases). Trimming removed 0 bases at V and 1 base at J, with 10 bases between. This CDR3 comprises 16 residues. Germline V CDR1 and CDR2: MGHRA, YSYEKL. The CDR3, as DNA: TGCGCCAGCAGCCAAGATCTGGCAGGGAGCAATCAGCCCCAGCATTTT. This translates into CASSQDLAGSNQPQHF.

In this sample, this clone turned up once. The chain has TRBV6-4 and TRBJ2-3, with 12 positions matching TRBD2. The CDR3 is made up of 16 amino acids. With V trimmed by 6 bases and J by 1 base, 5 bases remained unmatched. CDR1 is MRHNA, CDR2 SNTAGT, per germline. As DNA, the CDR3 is TGTGCCAGCAGCGTACTAGCGGGGGGTGGCACAGATACGCAGTATTTT. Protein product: CASSVLAGGGTDTQYF.

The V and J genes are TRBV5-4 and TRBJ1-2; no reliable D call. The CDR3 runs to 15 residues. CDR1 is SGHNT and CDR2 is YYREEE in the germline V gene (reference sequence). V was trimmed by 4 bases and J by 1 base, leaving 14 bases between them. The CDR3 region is CASSPHGVHNYGYTF. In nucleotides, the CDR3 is TGTGCCAGCAGCCCCCACGGGGTCCATAACTATGGCTACACCTTC.

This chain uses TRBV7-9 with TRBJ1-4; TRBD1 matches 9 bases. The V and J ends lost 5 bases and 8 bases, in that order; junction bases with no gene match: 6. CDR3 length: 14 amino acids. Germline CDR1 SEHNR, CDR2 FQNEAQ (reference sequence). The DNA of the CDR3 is TGTGCCAGCAGCGGGGACAGGGACGGAGAAAAACTGTTTTTT. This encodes CASSGDRDGEKLFF.